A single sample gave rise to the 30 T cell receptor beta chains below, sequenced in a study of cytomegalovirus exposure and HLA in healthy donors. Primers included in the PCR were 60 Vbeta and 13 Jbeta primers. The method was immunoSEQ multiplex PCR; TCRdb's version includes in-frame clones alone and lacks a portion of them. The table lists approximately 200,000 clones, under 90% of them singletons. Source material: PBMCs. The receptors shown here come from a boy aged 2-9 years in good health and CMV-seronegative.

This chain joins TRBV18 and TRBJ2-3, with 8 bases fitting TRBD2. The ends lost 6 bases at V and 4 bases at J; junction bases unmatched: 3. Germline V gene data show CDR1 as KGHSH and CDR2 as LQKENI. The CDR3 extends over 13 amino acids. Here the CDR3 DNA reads TGTGCCAGCTCCCCGGGACTAGCAGATACGCAGTATTTT. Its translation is CASSPGLADTQYF.

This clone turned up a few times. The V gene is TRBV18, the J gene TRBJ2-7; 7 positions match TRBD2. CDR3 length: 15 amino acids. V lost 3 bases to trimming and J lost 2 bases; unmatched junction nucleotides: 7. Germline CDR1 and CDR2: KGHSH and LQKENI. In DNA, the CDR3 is TGTGCCAGCTCACCCCCTTTAAGCGGGGCCTACGAGCAGTACTTC. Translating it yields CASSPPLSGAYEQYF.

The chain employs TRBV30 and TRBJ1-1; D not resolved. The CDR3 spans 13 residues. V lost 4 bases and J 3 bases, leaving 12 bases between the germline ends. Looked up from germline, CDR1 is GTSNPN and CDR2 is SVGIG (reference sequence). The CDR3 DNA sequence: TGTGCCTGGAACACGAATATTTACACTGAAGCTTTCTTT. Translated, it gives CAWNTNIYTEAFF.

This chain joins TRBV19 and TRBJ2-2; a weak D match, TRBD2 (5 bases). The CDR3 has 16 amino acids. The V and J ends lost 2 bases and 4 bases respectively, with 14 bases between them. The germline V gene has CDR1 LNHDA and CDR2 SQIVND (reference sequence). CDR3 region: CASSIPSAGVTGELFF. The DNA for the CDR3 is TGTGCCAGTAGTATACCGTCAGCCGGGGTCACCGGGGAGCTGTTTTTT.

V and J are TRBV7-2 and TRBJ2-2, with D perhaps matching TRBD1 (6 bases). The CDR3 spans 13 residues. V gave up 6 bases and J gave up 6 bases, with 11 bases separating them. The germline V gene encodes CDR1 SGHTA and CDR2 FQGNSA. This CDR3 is CASRNAGAGELFF. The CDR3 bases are TGTGCCAGCAGGAACGCAGGGGCCGGGGAGCTGTTTTTT.

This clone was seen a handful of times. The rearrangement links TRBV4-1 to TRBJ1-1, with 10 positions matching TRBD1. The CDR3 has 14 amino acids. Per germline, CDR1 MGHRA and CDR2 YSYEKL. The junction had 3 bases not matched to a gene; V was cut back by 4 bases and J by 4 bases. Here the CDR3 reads CASSRGQGVTEAFF. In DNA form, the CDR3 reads TGCGCCAGCAGCCGCGGACAGGGGGTCACTGAAGCTTTCTTT.

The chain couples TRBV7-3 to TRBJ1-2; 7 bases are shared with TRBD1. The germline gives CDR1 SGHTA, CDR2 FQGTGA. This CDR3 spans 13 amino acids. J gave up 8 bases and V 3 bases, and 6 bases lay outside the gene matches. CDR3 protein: CASSFEGAVGYTF. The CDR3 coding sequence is TGTGCCAGCAGCTTTGAGGGGGCGGTCGGCTACACCTTC.

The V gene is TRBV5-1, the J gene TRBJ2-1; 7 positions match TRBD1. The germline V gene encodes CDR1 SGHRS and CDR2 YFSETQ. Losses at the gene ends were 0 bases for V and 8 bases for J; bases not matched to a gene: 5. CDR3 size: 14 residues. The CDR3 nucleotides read TGCGCCAGCAGCTTGGGACAGGGTTTCGATGAGCAGTTCTTC. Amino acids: CASSLGQGFDEQFF.

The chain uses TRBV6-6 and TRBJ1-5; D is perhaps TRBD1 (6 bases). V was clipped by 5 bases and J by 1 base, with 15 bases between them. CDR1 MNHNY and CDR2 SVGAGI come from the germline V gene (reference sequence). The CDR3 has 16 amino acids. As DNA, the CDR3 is TGTGCCAGCAGTACTATAAGGGGGTCGAGCAATCAGCCCCAGCATTTT. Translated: CASSTIRGSSNQPQHF.

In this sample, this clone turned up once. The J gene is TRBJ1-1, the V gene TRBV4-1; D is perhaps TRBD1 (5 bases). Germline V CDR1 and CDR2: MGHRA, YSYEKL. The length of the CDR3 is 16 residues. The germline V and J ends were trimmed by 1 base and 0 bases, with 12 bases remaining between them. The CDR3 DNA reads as TGCGCCAGCAGCCAAGGAGGCTGGGGGGTGAACACTGAAGCTTTCTTT. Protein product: CASSQGGWGVNTEAFF.

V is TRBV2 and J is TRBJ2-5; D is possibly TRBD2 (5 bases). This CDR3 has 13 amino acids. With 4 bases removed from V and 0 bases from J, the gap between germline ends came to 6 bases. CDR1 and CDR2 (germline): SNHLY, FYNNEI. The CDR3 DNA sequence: TGTGCCAGCAGTGCGGACTACCAAGAGACCCAGTACTTC. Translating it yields CASSADYQETQYF.

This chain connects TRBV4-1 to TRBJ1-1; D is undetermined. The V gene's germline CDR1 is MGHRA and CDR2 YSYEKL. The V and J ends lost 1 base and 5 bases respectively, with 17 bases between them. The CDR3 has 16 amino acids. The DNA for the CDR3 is TGCGCCAGCAGCCAAGGCTCTACCTCGCATTGGACTGAAGCTTTCTTT. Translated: CASSQGSTSHWTEAFF.

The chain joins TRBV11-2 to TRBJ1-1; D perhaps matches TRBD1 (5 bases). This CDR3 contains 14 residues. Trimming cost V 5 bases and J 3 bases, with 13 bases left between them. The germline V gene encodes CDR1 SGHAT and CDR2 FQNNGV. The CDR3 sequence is CASSPTNRYTEAFF. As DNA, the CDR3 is TGTGCCAGCAGCCCAACCAACAGGTACACTGAAGCTTTCTTT. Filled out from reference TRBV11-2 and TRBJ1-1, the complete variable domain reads EAGVAQSPRYKIIEKRQSVAFWCNPISGHATLYWYQQILGQGPKLLIQFQNNGVVDDSQLPKDRFSAERLKGVDSTLKIQPAKLEDSAVYLCASSPTNRYTEAFFGQGTRLTVV.

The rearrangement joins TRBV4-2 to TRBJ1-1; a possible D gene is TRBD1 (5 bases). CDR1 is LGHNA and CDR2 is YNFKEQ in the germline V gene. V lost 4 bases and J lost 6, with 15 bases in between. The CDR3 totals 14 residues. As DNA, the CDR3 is TGTGCCAGCAGCCCGGGAGTTGGGGGAGCTGAAGCTTTCTTT. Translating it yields CASSPGVGGAEAFF.

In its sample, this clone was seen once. CDR3 region: CASSLRQGQSYEQYF. CDR3 coding DNA: TGTGCCAGCAGCTTACGGCAGGGACAATCCTACGAGCAGTACTTC. The rearrangement joins TRBV7-2 to TRBJ2-7, with D possibly TRBD1 on 6 matching bases. Germline loops: CDR1 SGHTA, CDR2 FQGNSA. This CDR3 has 15 amino acids. The V and J ends lost 2 bases and 1 base respectively, with 12 bases between them.

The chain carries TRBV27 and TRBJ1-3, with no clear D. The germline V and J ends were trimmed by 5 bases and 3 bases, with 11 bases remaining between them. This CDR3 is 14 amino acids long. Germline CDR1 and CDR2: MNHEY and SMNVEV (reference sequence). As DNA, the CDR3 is TGTGCCAGCAGTCCCCGAGGAGGTGGAAACACCATATATTTT. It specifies CASSPRGGGNTIYF.

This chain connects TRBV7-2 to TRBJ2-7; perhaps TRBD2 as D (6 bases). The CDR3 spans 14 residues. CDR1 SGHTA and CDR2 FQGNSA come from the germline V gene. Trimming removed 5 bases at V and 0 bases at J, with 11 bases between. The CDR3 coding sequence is TGTGCCAGCAGCCCCGCGGGGAGCTCCTACGAGCAGTACTTC. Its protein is CASSPAGSSYEQYF.

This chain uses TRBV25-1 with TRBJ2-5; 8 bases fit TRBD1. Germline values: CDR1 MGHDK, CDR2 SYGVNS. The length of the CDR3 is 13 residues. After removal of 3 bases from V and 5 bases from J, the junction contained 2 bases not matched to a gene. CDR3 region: CASSDRGRETQYF. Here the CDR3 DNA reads TGTGCCAGCAGTGACAGGGGGCGGGAGACCCAGTACTTC.

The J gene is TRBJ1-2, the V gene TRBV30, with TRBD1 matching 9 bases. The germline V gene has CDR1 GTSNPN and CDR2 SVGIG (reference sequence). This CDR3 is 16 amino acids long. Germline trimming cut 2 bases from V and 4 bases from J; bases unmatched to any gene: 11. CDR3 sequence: CAWSSGQGIPLYGYTF. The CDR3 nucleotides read TGTGCCTGGAGTTCGGGACAGGGTATCCCTCTCTATGGCTACACCTTC. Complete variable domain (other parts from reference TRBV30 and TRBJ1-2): SQTIHQWPATLVQPVGSPLSLECTVEGTSNPNLYWYRQAAGRGLQLLFYSVGIGQISSEVPQNLSASRPQDRQFILSSKKLLLSDSGFYLCAWSSGQGIPLYGYTFGSGTRLTVV.

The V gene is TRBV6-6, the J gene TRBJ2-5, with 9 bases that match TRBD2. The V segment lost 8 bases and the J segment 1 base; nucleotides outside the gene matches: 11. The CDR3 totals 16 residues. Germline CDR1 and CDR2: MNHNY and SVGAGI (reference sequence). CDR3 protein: CASSYPSGAFQETQYF. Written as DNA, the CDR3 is TGTGCCAGCTCCTACCCTAGCGGGGCCTTCCAAGAGACCCAGTACTTC.

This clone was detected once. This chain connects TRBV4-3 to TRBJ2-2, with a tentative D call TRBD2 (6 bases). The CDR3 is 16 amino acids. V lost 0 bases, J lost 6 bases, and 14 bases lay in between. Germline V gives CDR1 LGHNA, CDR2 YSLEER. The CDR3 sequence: CASSQEFWGVSGELFF. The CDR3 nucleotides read TGCGCCAGCAGCCAAGAATTTTGGGGGGTGTCCGGGGAGCTGTTTTTT.

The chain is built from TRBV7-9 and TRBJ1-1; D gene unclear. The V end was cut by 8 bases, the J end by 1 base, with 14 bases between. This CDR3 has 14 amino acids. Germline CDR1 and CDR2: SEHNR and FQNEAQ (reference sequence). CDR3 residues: CASEGTRGNTEAFF. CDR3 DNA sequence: TGTGCCAGCGAGGGAACCCGGGGGAACACTGAAGCTTTCTTT.

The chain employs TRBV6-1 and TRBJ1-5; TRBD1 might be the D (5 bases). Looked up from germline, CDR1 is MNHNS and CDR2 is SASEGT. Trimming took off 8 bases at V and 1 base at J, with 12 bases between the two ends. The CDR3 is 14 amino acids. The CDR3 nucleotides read TGTGCCAGCTCAAGGGCAGGGAGCAATCAGCCCCAGCATTTT. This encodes CASSRAGSNQPQHF.

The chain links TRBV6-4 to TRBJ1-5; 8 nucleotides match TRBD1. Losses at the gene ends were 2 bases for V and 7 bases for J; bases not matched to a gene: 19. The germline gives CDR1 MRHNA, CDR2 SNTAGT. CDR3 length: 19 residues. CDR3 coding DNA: TGTGCCAGCAGTGACCCGACAGGGGTTCGGAATCCGAAAGACCAGCCCCAGCATTTT. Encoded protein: CASSDPTGVRNPKDQPQHF.

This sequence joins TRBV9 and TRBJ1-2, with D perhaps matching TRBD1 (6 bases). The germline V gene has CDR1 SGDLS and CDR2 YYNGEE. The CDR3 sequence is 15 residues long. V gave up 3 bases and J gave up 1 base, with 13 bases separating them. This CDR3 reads CASSARKDSNYGYTF. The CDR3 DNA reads TGTGCCAGCAGCGCCAGAAAGGACAGTAACTATGGCTACACCTTC.

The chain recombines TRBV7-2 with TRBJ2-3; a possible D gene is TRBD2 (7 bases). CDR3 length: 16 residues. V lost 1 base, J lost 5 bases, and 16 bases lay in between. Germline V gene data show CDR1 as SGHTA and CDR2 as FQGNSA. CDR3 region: CASSLGGRGGRDTQYF. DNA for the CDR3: TGTGCCAGCAGCTTAGGAGGCAGGGGAGGGAGAGATACGCAGTATTTT.

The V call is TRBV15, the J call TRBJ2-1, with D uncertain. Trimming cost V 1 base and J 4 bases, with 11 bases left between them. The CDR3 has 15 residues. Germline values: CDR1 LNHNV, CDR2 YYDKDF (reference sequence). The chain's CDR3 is CATSRAKHPYNEQFF. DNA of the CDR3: TGTGCCACCAGCAGAGCGAAGCATCCGTACAATGAGCAGTTCTTC.

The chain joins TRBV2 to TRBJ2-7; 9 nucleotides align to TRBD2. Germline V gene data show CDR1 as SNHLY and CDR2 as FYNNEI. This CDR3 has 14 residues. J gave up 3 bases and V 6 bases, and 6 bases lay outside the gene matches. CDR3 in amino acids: CASREGLASYEQYF. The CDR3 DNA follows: TGTGCCAGCAGGGAGGGACTAGCAAGCTACGAGCAGTACTTC. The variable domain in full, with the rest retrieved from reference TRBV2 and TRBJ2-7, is EPEVTQTPSHQVTQMGQEVILRCVPISNHLYFYWYRQILGQKVEFLVSFYNNEISEKSEIFDDQFSVERPDGSNFTLKIRSTKLEDSAMYFCASREGLASYEQYFGPGTRLTVT.

In DNA form, the CDR3 reads TGTGCCAGCAGCCTAGGAGTGGGGGCAGAGACCCAGTACTTC. This encodes CASSLGVGAETQYF. The chain carries TRBV7-9 and TRBJ2-5; tentative D call: TRBD1 (6 bases). V gave up 5 bases and J gave up 4 bases, with 14 bases separating them. The CDR3 has 14 residues. The germline V gene encodes CDR1 SEHNR and CDR2 FQNEAQ (reference sequence).

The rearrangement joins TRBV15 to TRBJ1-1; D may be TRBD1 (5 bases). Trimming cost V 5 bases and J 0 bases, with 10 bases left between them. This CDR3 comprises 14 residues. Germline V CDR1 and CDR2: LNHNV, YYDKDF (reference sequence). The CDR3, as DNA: TGTGCCACCAGCGCCGGGACTTTGAACACTGAAGCTTTCTTT. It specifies CATSAGTLNTEAFF. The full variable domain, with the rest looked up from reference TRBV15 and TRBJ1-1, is DAMVIQNPRYQVTQFGKPVTLSCSQTLNHNVMYWYQQKSSQAPKLLFHYYDKDFNNEADTPDNFQSRRPNTSFCFLDIRSPGLGDTAMYLCATSAGTLNTEAFFGQGTRLTVV.